Listed below are T cell receptor beta chains from one sample, sequenced in a study of beta chain features in type 1 diabetes. This table comes from immunoSEQ multiplex PCR, and its TCRdb copy is limited to in-frame clones, with some not included. The repertoire includes 430,000 or so clones, 9.5% to 12% of them detected once, and 0.046% sits in the top ten. The sample consisted of naive CD4+ T cells from blood. The source of these receptors is a woman younger than 35 in good health. The CDR3 runs from the conserved cysteine through the conserved F or W. D genes are given only for firm matches. The listing skips clone size in some rows; elsewhere it reads once, few, many or a size class.

>-|TRBJ1-1|TRBV12-2|-|19
TGTGCAAGTCGCTTAGATAGCGGGGAGTCTAGGGAAAGGGACACTGAAGCTTTCTTT
CASRLDSGESRERDTEAFF
>-|TRBJ2-4|TRBV20-1|TRBD1|11
TGCAGTGCTAGAGGTCTAACAGGGGTCAACTTC
CSARGLTGVNF
>few|TRBJ2-1|TRBV7-9|-|18
TGTGCCAGCAGCTTAAATCCGCTGCCAGGGCGAAAACTGGATGAGCAGTTCTTC
CASSLNPLPGRKLDEQFF
>few|TRBJ2-7|TRBV29-1|-|15
TGCAGCGGCGAGATTCGGGACGGCGGTCTCTACGAGCAGTACTTC
CSGEIRDGGLYEQYF
>few|TRBJ2-3|TRBV4-2|-|15
TGTGCCAGCAGCCCGTGGGGGGTTAGCACAGATACGCAGTATTTT
CASSPWGVSTDTQYF
>few|TRBJ2-4|TRBV7-9|TRBD1|17
TGTGCCAGCAGCTTAGCTAGAGCCGGGACAGGGTTTAACATTCAGTACTTC
CASSLARAGTGFNIQYF
>few|TRBJ2-1|TRBV18|-|14
TGTGCCAGCTCACCTGGGACTGCTCAAGCTGAGCAGTTCTTC
CASSPGTAQAEQFF
>few|TRBJ2-3|TRBV2|-|18
TGTGCCAGCAGCAGGAAGGGCTACGGTATACCTAGCACAGATACGCAGTATTTT
CASSRKGYGIPSTDTQYF
>-|TRBJ2-1|TRBV7-9|-|15
TGTGCCAGCAGCTTGGCCGGAGTGAAGAGGGATGAGCAGTTCTTC
CASSLAGVKRDEQFF
>-|TRBJ1-2|TRBV28|-|13
TGTGCCAGCAGCCGTGGATTGAACTATGGCTACACCTTC
CASSRGLNYGYTF
>-|TRBJ2-5|TRBV5-1|-|12
TGCGCCAGCAGCTTCTCCCTAGAGACCCAGTACTTC
CASSFSLETQYF
>few|TRBJ2-1|TRBV19|-|13
TGTGCCAGTATGGGGCTTGGCATCGGTGAGCAGTTCTTC
CASMGLGIGEQFF
>-|TRBJ1-3|TRBV13|-|14
TGTGCCAGCAGCTTTGCAGAAGCTGGAAACACCATATATTTT
CASSFAEAGNTIYF
>-|TRBJ2-5|TRBV5-1|-|15
TGCGCCAGCAGCTATCTGGTTGGGGGCCAAGAGACCCAGTACTTC
CASSYLVGGQETQYF
>-|TRBJ2-5|TRBV12-5|-|12
TGTGCTAGTGGTTTGGTATCTGAGACCCAGTACTTC
CASGLVSETQYF
>-|TRBJ1-4|TRBV19|-|14
TGTGCCAGTAGAAGGACAATGACTAATGAAAAACTGTTTTTT
CASRRTMTNEKLFF
>few|TRBJ2-1|TRBV9|-|15
TGTGCCAGCAGCGTCAGGGTCGTGGGGTACAATGAGCAGTTCTTC
CASSVRVVGYNEQFF
>-|TRBJ2-7|TRBV7-2|-|16
TGTGCCAGCAGCTTAAGAGTCCGGGACCACGCCTACGAGCAGTACTTC
CASSLRVRDHAYEQYF
>-|TRBJ2-3|TRBV13|-|15
TGTGCCAGCAGCTCCCCAGTGGGTGTAGGAGATACGCAGTATTTT
CASSSPVGVGDTQYF
>-|TRBJ2-1|TRBV4-3|-|17
TGCGCCAGCAGCCAAGATTTTTATACTAGTTCCTACAATGAGCAGTTCTTC
CASSQDFYTSSYNEQFF
>-|TRBJ2-7|TRBV1|-|11
TGCACCAGCAGCCCTACCTACGAGCAGTACTTC
CTSSPTYEQYF
>few|TRBJ2-4|TRBV15|TRBD2|16
TGTGCCGCCGGAGGGCTAGCGGGACTAGCCAAAAACATTCAGTACTTC
CAAGGLAGLAKNIQYF
>-|TRBJ2-7|TRBV5-1|TRBD1|15
TGCGCCAGCAGCTCGGTGACAGGGGGCTCCTACGAGCAGTACTTC
CASSSVTGGSYEQYF
>-|TRBJ1-5|TRBV7-9|-|14
TGTGCCAGCAGCTTAGGGTGGGTAAATCAGCCCCAGCATTTT
CASSLGWVNQPQHF
>-|TRBJ2-6|TRBV18|-|15
TGTGCCAGCTCGGCTCAGATCTCTGGGGCCAACGTCCTGACTTTC
CASSAQISGANVLTF
>few|TRBJ1-2|TRBV4-3|TRBD1|16
TGCGCCAGCAGCCATGCTGGGCGACAGGGTAATTATGGCTACACCTTC
CASSHAGRQGNYGYTF
>few|TRBJ1-1|TRBV10-3|TRBD1|15
TGTGCCATCAGTGAGTCGGGACAGGGGGCCACTGAAGCTTTCTTT
CAISESGQGATEAFF
>few|TRBJ2-1|TRBV29-1|-|11
TGCAGCGTTTTACGGAAGGGTGAGCAGTTCTTC
CSVLRKGEQFF
>few|TRBJ1-4|TRBV4-1|-|12
TGCGCCAGCAGCCAGGTACAGGGAGAACTGTTTTTT
CASSQVQGELFF
>-|TRBJ1-1|TRBV29-1|-|13
TGCAGCGTTCTCCGGCCGCTGAACACTGAAGCTTTCTTT
CSVLRPLNTEAFF
>few|TRBJ1-1|TRBV4-1|TRBD1|16
TGCGCCAGCAGCCAACTACCGACAGGGTTCGGCACTGAAGCTTTCTTT
CASSQLPTGFGTEAFF
>few|TRBJ2-1|TRBV19|TRBD2|14
TGTGCCAGTAGAAGACTAGCGGGGGACAATGAGCAGTTCTTC
CASRRLAGDNEQFF
>-|TRBJ1-2|TRBV5-1|-|13
TGCGCCAGCAGCTCGGACGGGAACTATGGCTACACCTTC
CASSSDGNYGYTF
>-|TRBJ2-1|TRBV6-4|TRBD2|16
TGTGCCAGCAGTGCCCGGCTAGCGGGAAGGTGGAATGAGCAGTTCTTC
CASSARLAGRWNEQFF
>few|TRBJ1-4|TRBV15|TRBD1|15
TGTGCCACCAGCAGGGGACAGGAACCTAGTGAAAAACTGTTTTTT
CATSRGQEPSEKLFF
>few|TRBJ2-7|TRBV12-2|-|8
TGTGCAAGTCGCTTAGCATCGTTC
CASRLASF
>-|TRBJ2-1|TRBV5-1|TRBD2|15
TGCGCCAGCAGCTTGGGCGGGAGCTCCTACAATGAGCAGTTCTTC
CASSLGGSSYNEQFF
>few|TRBJ2-4|TRBV6-6|-|16
TGTGCCAGCAAACAAAGGGATGGGACAGCCAAAAACATTCAGTACTTC
CASKQRDGTAKNIQYF
>few|TRBJ1-2|TRBV9|-|14
TGTGCCAGCAGCGTAGATCTATATAACTATGGCTACACCTTC
CASSVDLYNYGYTF
>-|TRBJ1-2|TRBV7-9|TRBD1|15
TGTGCCAGCAGCCCTGCGGACAGGCTACTCAGCGGCTACACCTTC
CASSPADRLLSGYTF
>few|TRBJ1-4|TRBV9|-|14
TGTGCCAGCAGCGTATCGCGGTATCCGGAAAAACTGTTTTTT
CASSVSRYPEKLFF
>-|TRBJ2-3|TRBV28|TRBD1|14
TGTGCCAGCAGTCAGGGACAGGCGCCAGATACGCAGTATTTT
CASSQGQAPDTQYF